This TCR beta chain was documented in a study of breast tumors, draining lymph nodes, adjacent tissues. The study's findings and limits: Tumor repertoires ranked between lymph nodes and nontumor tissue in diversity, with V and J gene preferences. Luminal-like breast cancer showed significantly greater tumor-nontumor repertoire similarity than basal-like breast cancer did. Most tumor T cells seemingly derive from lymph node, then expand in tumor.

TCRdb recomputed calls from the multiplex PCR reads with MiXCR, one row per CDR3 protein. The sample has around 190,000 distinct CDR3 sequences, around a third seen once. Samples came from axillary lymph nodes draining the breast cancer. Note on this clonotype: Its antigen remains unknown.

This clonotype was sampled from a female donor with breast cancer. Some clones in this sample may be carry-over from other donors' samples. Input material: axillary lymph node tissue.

CDR3 DNA: TGTGCCAGCAGCGGGGGGGGGGGACAGGGGGCGCGTGAGCAGTACTTC. It codes for CASSGGGGQGAREQYF. The chain carries TRBV7-9 and TRBJ2-7; 12 bases map to TRBD1. The germline gives CDR1 SEHNR, CDR2 FQNEAQ (reference sequence). The V gene end was trimmed by 5 bases and the J gene end by 7 bases; junction bases not matched to a gene: 12. The CDR3 is 16 amino acids.